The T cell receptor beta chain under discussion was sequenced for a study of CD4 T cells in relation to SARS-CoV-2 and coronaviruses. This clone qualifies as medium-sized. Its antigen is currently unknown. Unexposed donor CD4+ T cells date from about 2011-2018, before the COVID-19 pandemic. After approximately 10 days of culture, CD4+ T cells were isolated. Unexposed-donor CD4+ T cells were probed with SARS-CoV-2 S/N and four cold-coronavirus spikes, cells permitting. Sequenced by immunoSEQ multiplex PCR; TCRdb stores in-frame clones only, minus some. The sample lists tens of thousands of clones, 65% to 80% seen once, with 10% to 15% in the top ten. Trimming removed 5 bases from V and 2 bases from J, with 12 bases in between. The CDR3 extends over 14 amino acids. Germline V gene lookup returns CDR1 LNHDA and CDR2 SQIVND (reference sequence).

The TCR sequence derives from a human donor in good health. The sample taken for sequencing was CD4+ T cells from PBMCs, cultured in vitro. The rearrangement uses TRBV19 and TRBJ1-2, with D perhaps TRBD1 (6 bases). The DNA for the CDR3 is TGTGCCAGTAGTCAGCAAACAGGGAACTATGGCTACACCTTC. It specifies CASSQQTGNYGYTF.